This entry describes one T cell receptor (beta chain). This clone was recorded a few times. This clone's antigen is unknown. There are no base qualities to consult, and no much larger clone falls within one base. The CDR3 runs 18 residues from the cysteine to the phenylalanine. CDR3 DNA is the only sequence kept; it has 54 bases, read in frame from the first base. Trimming removed 3 bases from V and 1 base from J; the gene matches leave 8 bases unexplained. Per the germline V gene, MGHRA is the CDR1 and YSYEKL is the CDR2. This sample was taken from a study of cytomegalovirus exposure and HLA in healthy donors (dated by TCRdb to the late 2010s). Describing the broader study: An earlier analysis of roughly 500 of the donors reported 276 Gb of sequence data and around 110 million unique TCR beta sequences obtained from some 170 million T cells. Roughly 5 DR-DQ haplotypes were treated as single units for association and clustering because of strong linkage in the cohort. The aim of the study was to test whether cataloging public T cell receptors could identify signatures of past pathogen exposure. A later genetic analysis took genome-wide SNP genotypes for 398 of the 666 donors and used that subset as a discovery cohort. Every repertoire in the discovery cohort had been generated on one and the same sequencing platform. Among the 398 genotyped donors, around 81% belonged to the genetic ancestry cluster associated with self-reported Caucasian donors. An early release that covered roughly 600 HLA-typed donors contained approximately 300 gigabases of sequencing data and around 80 million unique TCR sequences. To study patterns of TCR occurrence, a later analysis re-analyzed previously published TCR beta repertoires from 500 to 850 donors and added high-resolution HLA genotyping. An earlier analysis of approximately 630 of the donors applied high-throughput TCR beta sequencing to assess whether each TCR beta V gene segment acted as functional or pseudogenic. To predict cytomegalovirus infection status, the study combined high-throughput TCR immunosequencing, statistical association of individual TCRs with disease status, and machine learning. Alongside the repertoire data, information on donor age, sex, ethnicity and CMV serostatus was compiled. The number of donors typed differed by locus, with 629-630 for A, B, C, DRB1 and DQB1, roughly 520 for DQA1, over 600 for DPA1, and some 440 for DPB1. Rather than drawing on any new phenotypic data, the later analysis identified candidate immune exposures from TCR beta sequences and the way those sequences occurred across donors. HLA typing covered class I and class II loci at four-digit resolution. On average, about 240,000 unique TCR beta nucleotide sequences were sequenced per donor among 300 to 500 genotyped donors of the cohort, with roughly 20% of those sequences being non-productive. Besides the first cohort of hundreds of subjects, a separate validation cohort made up of 120 or so different subjects was used. The study profiled the T cell repertoires of about 640 subjects by immunosequencing and related them to cytomegalovirus serostatus. Study-wide conclusions, independent of this receptor: In a later analysis, HLA-associated TCR beta chains showed more clonal expansion and lower generation probabilities than non-associated chains that were equally common. Over 15 rarely observed V segments, including chromosome 9 orphons, were excluded from the earlier analysis of a few hundred of the donors because counts were too low. Several of the top co-occurrence clusters appeared to be linked to parvovirus B19, influenza, CMV and Epstein-Barr virus, according to a later analysis. Because some donors lacked HLA typing at each locus, the association tests relied only on the typed subset. Across donors, most TCR sequences were observed very rarely, whereas some public TCRs were present in many individuals. Roughly uniform sequencing depth across donors was assumed in presence/absence analyses, although this assumption may not hold. A further reported finding was that TCR beta sequences accurately predicted the HLA-A and HLA-B alleles for most subjects in the first cohort. Three of the identified cytomegalovirus-associated TCR beta chains were confirmed in vitro to be specific for cytomegalovirus antigens. According to a later analysis, most CMV-associated TCR beta chains appeared to be HLA-restricted, and the HLA associations seemed to be driven largely by CMV exposure. Correlated functional status among segregating V segments might reflect linkage disequilibrium, but an unknown experimental factor could not be ruled out. In this cohort, only TCR beta chains were sequenced, and detectable features were limited by the absence of alpha or paired-chain data. The study listed approximately 160 TCR beta chains as associated with cytomegalovirus. In an earlier analysis of approximately 590 of the donors, most TCR beta V segments appeared in productive rearrangements about 87% or about 30% of the time, broadly matching IMGT annotations. According to a later genetic analysis, donors in an Asian-associated ancestry cluster had fewer N-insertions in productive TCRs than the approximately 700-donor mean. A cluster of highly shared sequence variants was judged likely to be a technical artifact of the sequencing pipeline. In a later genetic analysis, a missense DCLRE1C variant was associated with V-gene and J-gene trimming of TCR beta chains, and the association was replicated in an independent cohort. According to a later analysis, TCR association rates differed among HLA loci, with DRB1 alleles showing the most associated TCRs and HLA-C alleles showing the fewest. According to the authors, the approach could potentially be generalized to other disease states and immunological phenotypes. Some IMGT-functional V segments, including TRBV6-2 and TRBV6-3, could not be distinguished by the 87-base-pair reads and were therefore excluded. Assigning TCR associations to individual alleles was difficult when HLA alleles, especially DR and DQ, strongly co-occurred. The only immune exposure information available for the cohort was CMV serostatus. Specific HLA alleles were associated with 15,000 to 20,000 TCR beta sequences at a false discovery rate of 0.05 in a later analysis. In both the original and validation cohorts, the classifier was reported to diagnose cytomegalovirus status with high specificity and sensitivity.

The method was the immunoSEQ multiplex PCR assay. For the multiplex PCR, a mixture combining 60 forward primers for TCR Vbeta segments and 13 reverse primers for TCR Jbeta segments was used. A multiplex PCR assay on genomic DNA amplified the CDR3 region of rearranged TCR beta genes. Amplified TCR beta libraries were sequenced as 87-base-pair reads on the Illumina HiSeq System. The source study handled its data this way. Across the 600 to 700 repertoires, a later analysis counted about 81 million unique TCR beta chains, roughly 11 million of which were shared by at least two donors. To remove PCR and sequencing errors, raw reads were error-corrected and collapsed into unique sequences using a nearest-neighbor algorithm that merged closely related sequences. Alignment of CDR3 sequences to IMGT reference sequences was used to assign V, D and J gene segments. For a sequence to be retained, a match of at least six nucleotides to both a V gene segment and a J gene segment was required. A rearrangement counted as productive if the CDR3 had no stop codons and remained in frame with V and J, and every other rearrangement counted as non-productive. Following IMGT convention, CDR3 was defined as the stretch from the second conserved V-encoded cysteine up to the conserved J-encoded phenylalanine. The earlier analysis of 587 of the donors excluded sequences that lacked an unambiguous match to a single V gene segment. An earlier analysis of several hundred of the donors called V segments functional above 56.7% productive rearrangements and segregating when the between-donor standard deviation exceeded 5%. A statistical classification framework was built for diagnosing cytomegalovirus status from the catalog of TCR beta chain sequences. In a later analysis, V and J genes were assigned by comparing TCR nucleotide sequences against IMGT/GENE-DB human TR gene sequences. In a later analysis, CDR3 sequences and most-parsimonious VDJ recombination scenarios were assigned using the TCRdist pipeline. A later analysis defined each TCR beta chain by its CDR3 amino acid sequence plus V-gene family, and excluded reads lacking a unique V-gene family. In a later analysis, approximately 590 highly shared, low-generation-probability nucleotide sequences were removed to address suspected cross-contamination and a sequencing artifact. A later analysis calculated a clonal expansion index for each public chain from normalized within-repertoire ranks of inferred template counts. Generation probabilities in a later analysis came from a VDJ recombination model fitted to out-of-frame rearrangements, and those results were checked against IGoR. Hypergeometric tests were used in a later analysis to score TCR-TCR, TCR-HLA and TCR-CMV co-occurrence, with a repertoire-size bias correction applied to the TCR pairs. To estimate false discovery rates, a later analysis permuted the HLA or CMV assignments 20 times. A later analysis grouped co-occurring TCRs with DBSCAN, adding TCRdist sequence similarity when clustering within HLA-allele-positive subsets. For co-occurrence clustering, repertoires with fewer than 30,000 or more than 120,000 public chains were excluded, along with roughly 5 repertoires with anomalous nucleotide sharing. The immuneACCESS repertoire file appears here via TCRdb, limited to in-frame rearrangements. These files lack a portion of the clones; in checked studies, under half of the deficit traces to unresolved V genes, and the cause of the others is not known. Clone size and the V and J calls come from that table; the DNA yielded D and trimming. This sample lists approximately 220,000 clones; 76% were detected once. 0.55% to 0.75% of the sample belongs to the ten largest clones.

In total, 600 or so healthy bone marrow donors made up the cohort. At the time of sampling, every cohort member was nominally healthy, though immune exposures that went unrecorded were likely present. The donor tested CMV seronegative, placing the donor among the 300 to 400 seronegative members of the cohort. Every donor gave a peripheral blood sample, and the peripheral blood mononuclear cells from that sample were used for TCR beta sequencing. The Qiagen DNeasy Blood Extraction Kit was used to extract genomic DNA from the blood cell samples. The chain uses TRBV4-1 and TRBJ2-2; TRBD2 fits 10 bases in the junction. The sequence was obtained from a man aged 18 to 29 in good health and CMV-seronegative. The sample comprised PBMCs. The DNA sequence is TGCGCCAGCAGCCAGCCCCCCGGGACTAGCGTGAACACCGGGGAGCTGTTTTTT. Translated, this gives CASSQPPGTSVNTGELFF.